These 10 T cell receptor beta chains came from one sample sequenced in a study of cytomegalovirus exposure and HLA in healthy donors. TCRdb's table, derived via immunoSEQ multiplex PCR, lists solely in-frame clones and lacks some. The data contain about 140,000 clones, 70% to 90% of them singletons. The sequencing sample was made of PBMCs. The receptor set was obtained from a man between 18 and 35 years old in good health and CMV-seronegative.

This chain links TRBV19 with TRBJ2-7, with 8 bases fitting TRBD2. Germline V lookup: CDR1 LNHDA, CDR2 SQIVND (reference sequence). The CDR3 is made up of 14 amino acids. V was pared by 4 bases and J by 2 bases, with 4 bases of the junction left unmatched. The CDR3 coding sequence is TGTGCCAGTAGTACTAGCGGGCCGACCTACGAGCAGTACTTC. Residues: CASSTSGPTYEQYF.

This clone was detected only once. V usage is TRBV27 and J usage is TRBJ2-1; 9 positions match TRBD2. V was clipped by 10 bases and J by 2 bases; unmatched bases: 6. This CDR3 is built from 14 residues. Germline V gene sequence: CDR1 MNHEY, CDR2 SMNVEV (reference sequence). This CDR3 reads CAISAGGPYNEQFF. The CDR3 DNA sequence: TGTGCCATCTCTGCGGGAGGGCCCTACAATGAGCAGTTCTTC.

The CDR3: CASSEALDYGYTF. CDR3 DNA sequence: TGTGCCAGCAGTGAAGCCCTCGACTATGGCTACACCTTC. The rearrangement uses TRBV2 and TRBJ1-2; no reliable D call. CDR1 is SNHLY, CDR2 FYNNEI, per germline. Deletions cut 0 bases from V and 3 bases from J, with 5 bases between. The CDR3 totals 13 residues.

The rearrangement uses TRBV6-1 and TRBJ2-5; 10 positions agree with TRBD1. Germline CDR1 reads MNHNS; CDR2 reads SASEGT. The V segment lost 5 bases and the J segment 2 bases; nucleotides outside the gene matches: 2. The CDR3 runs to 14 residues. The CDR3 DNA is TGTGCCAGCAGTCTGGACAGGGGGCAAGAGACCCAGTACTTC. Amino acids: CASSLDRGQETQYF.

This chain uses TRBV6-6 with TRBJ1-2; TRBD1 is a possible D gene (6 bases). Germline CDR1 and CDR2: MNHNY and SVGAGI (reference sequence). The CDR3 loop spans 13 amino acids. V shed 0 bases and J shed 6 bases, with 8 bases lying between them. CDR3 bases: TGTGCCAGCAGTTACTCTGGGGGCGATGGCTACACCTTC. It encodes CASSYSGGDGYTF.

The chain uses TRBV15 and TRBJ2-1; D is perhaps TRBD1 (5 bases). Germline CDR1 reads LNHNV; CDR2 reads YYDKDF (reference sequence). The CDR3 runs to 12 residues. V was clipped by 0 bases and J by 11 bases, with 8 bases between them. Written as DNA, the CDR3 is TGTGCCACCAGCAGAGATTCAGGGAAGCAGTTCTTC. This sequence encodes CATSRDSGKQFF.

CDR3 residues: CASSAGTGDSDTQYF. The CDR3 DNA reads as TGTGCCAGCAGCGCCGGGACAGGGGATTCAGATACGCAGTATTTT. The gene calls are TRBV2 and TRBJ2-3, with 10 positions matching TRBD1. CDR3 length equals 15 residues. J was trimmed by 4 bases and V by 6 bases; bases with no gene match: 7. Germline values: CDR1 SNHLY, CDR2 FYNNEI.

This chain uses TRBV11-2 with TRBJ1-4, with D tentatively TRBD1 (5 bases). CDR1 is SGHAT and CDR2 is FQNNGV in the germline V gene. The CDR3 runs 14 residues. The V end was cut by 5 bases, the J end by 4 bases, with 11 bases between. CDR3 amino acids: CASSLGTFNEKLFF. CDR3 coding DNA: TGTGCCAGCAGCCTCGGGACTTTTAATGAAAAACTGTTTTTT.

J is TRBJ2-3 and V is TRBV5-1; the D gene is possibly TRBD2 (5 bases). V lost 0 bases to trimming and J lost 4 bases, with 9 bases between them. CDR1 is SGHRS, CDR2 YFSETQ, per germline. This CDR3 is 14 amino acids long. The CDR3, as DNA: TGCGCCAGCAGCTTGGCGGGGTTGGCAGATACGCAGTATTTT. Translating it yields CASSLAGLADTQYF.

The rearrangement uses TRBV27 and TRBJ2-3, with D possibly TRBD1 on 5 matching bases. Germline V gene data show CDR1 as MNHEY and CDR2 as SMNVEV (reference sequence). V was trimmed by 3 bases and J by 4 bases, leaving 14 bases between them. CDR3 size: 15 residues. The CDR3 DNA is TGTGCCAGCAGTTTCGACAGTTCAAGGGCAGATACGCAGTATTTT. Translated: CASSFDSSRADTQYF.